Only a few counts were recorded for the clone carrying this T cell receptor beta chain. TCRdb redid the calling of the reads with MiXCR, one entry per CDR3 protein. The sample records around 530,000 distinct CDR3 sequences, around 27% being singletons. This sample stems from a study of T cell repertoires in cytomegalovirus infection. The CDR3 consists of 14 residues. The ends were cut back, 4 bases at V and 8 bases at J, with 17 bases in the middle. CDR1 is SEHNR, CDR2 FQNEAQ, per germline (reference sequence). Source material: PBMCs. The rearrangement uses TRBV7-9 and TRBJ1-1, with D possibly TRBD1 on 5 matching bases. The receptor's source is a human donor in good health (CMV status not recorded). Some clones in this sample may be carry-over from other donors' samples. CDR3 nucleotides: TGTGCCAGCAGCTCCTGGTTGGGGGGAGGGGAAGCTTTCTTT. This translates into CASSSWLGGGEAFF.